This TCR beta chain was profiled in a study of T cell responses to AZD1222 COVID-19 vaccine. Study-level results: Reports indicate that nearly half of spike-specific TCRs are directed at unmutated variant regions. Only after the peak T cell response were repertoires sampled. Receipt of two AZD1222 doses was followed by a rise in Spike-specific TCR breadth and depth. Donors skewed white British and female; clonal diversity was possibly underestimated.

Germline V gene lookup returns CDR1 SEHNR and CDR2 FQNEAQ (reference sequence). J was trimmed by 1 base and V by 7 bases; bases with no gene match: 5. CDR3 length: 15 amino acids. Clones were sequenced by immunoSEQ multiplex PCR, and TCRdb holds only the in-frame ones, with some missing. The sample gives 120,000 or so clones, about 93% of which show up once; 4.5% to 6% is in the top ten. Regarding this clone: Its target is not known.

The starting material was peripheral blood, obtained 28 days after the second AZD1222 dose. The clonotype originates from an adult who received the AZD1222 COVID-19 vaccine. The V gene is TRBV7-9, the J gene TRBJ2-3; 10 nucleotides agree with TRBD2. CDR3 DNA: TGTGCCAGCACGTCTAGCGGGAGAGGCACAGATACGCAGTATTTT. Translated, it gives CASTSSGRGTDTQYF. The whole variable domain, filled in from reference TRBV7-9 and TRBJ2-3, reads DTGVSQNPRHKITKRGQNVTFRCDPISEHNRLYWYRQTLGQGPEFLTYFQNEAQLEKSRLLSDRFSAERPKGSFSTLEIQRTEQGDSAMYLCASTSSGRGTDTQYFGPGTRLTVL.